Given below is one T cell receptor (beta chain) in context. The sample contains more than one DNA sequence encoding this CDR3. The sample belongs to a study of cytomegalovirus exposure and HLA in healthy donors. Primers for the PCR totalled 60 Vbeta and 13 Jbeta. Clones were read by immunoSEQ multiplex PCR, and TCRdb kept only the in-frame ones, dropping some. The repertoire holds roughly 150,000 clones, with more than 65% as singletons. Trimming took 4 bases from V and 4 from J, leaving 8 bases between them. CDR3 length: 12 residues. Germline V gene sequence: CDR1 SGDLS, CDR2 YYNGEE. The V and J genes are TRBV9 and TRBJ1-2; possibly TRBD1 for D (6 bases). The origin of this receptor is a man in his forties or fifties in good health and CMV-seropositive. Sequencing was carried out using PBMCs. The CDR3 region has the DNA TGTGCCAGCAGCAGCAGGGGCTATGGCTACACCTTC. It encodes CASSSRGYGYTF.